The T cell receptor (beta chain) under discussion was sequenced for a study of blood T cells in healthy people across ages. Study-wide results and caveats: Compared with aged donors, long-lived donors showed fewer expanded clones, suggesting selection.

The CDR3 consists of 14 residues. Germline V CDR1 and CDR2: LGHNA, YSLEER. This clonotype was seen a handful of times. Its antigen is unknown. A second about 7 to 12 cycle PCR used barcoded and J-beta primers. Paired-end reads containing CDR3 totaled no fewer than 3 million for each sample. TCRdb reprocessed the 5' RACE reads via MiXCR and lists one record per CDR3 protein. The sample has 800,000 or so distinct CDR3 sequences, roughly 60% seen once. The material sequenced was blood. This chain joins TRBV4-3 and TRBJ2-4; TRBD1 agrees at 7 bases. Gene TRBJ2-7 matches the end of the DNA better, so the J call may be wrong. The origin of this receptor is a man aged 25 to 40 in good health. The CDR3, as DNA: TGCGCCAGCAGCCAGACAGGGTTATCAGGCGAGCAGTACTTC. Encoded protein: CASSQTGLSGEQYF.